The following is a TCR beta chain sequence with its context. Germline lookup yields CDR1 KGHSH and CDR2 LQKENI. CDR3 length: 14 amino acids. J was trimmed by 6 bases and V by 3 bases; bases with no gene match: 2. The assay was immunoSEQ multiplex PCR, and TCRdb's table has in-frame clones only and misses some. In the table there are some 240,000 clones, about nine tenths of which are singletons. The data originate from a study of cytomegalovirus exposure and HLA in healthy donors. This chain connects TRBV18 to TRBJ2-1, with 10 bases fitting TRBD1. The TCR was taken from a woman in her late teens or twenties in good health and CMV-seropositive. Sequencing was performed on PBMCs. CDR3 sequence reads: CASSPDRGSNEQFF. DNA for the CDR3: TGTGCCAGCTCACCGGACAGGGGGTCCAATGAGCAGTTCTTC.